This passage covers 20 T cell receptor beta chains from one sample sequenced in a study of blood T cell repertoires in COVID-19. The repertoire was sequenced with immunoSEQ multiplex PCR; TCRdb's copy has only in-frame clones and lacks some. The sample lists about 220,000 clones; 65% to 90% were seen once. Sequencing used peripheral blood. All receptors come from a woman aged 70-85 years with COVID-19, enrolled during active disease.

This sequence joins TRBV19 and TRBJ1-1; TRBD1 matches at 9 bases. CDR1 is LNHDA and CDR2 is SQIVND in the germline V gene (reference sequence). V dropped 7 bases and J dropped 7; count of bases not matched to a gene: 10. The CDR3 loop spans 14 amino acids. CDR3 sequence reads: CASTLDRGGIEAFF. CDR3 bases: TGTGCCAGTACCTTGGACAGGGGTGGGATTGAAGCTTTCTTT.

This clone was found a few times. This CDR3 is CASSLGTGYEQYF. DNA for the CDR3: TGTGCCAGCAGCTTAGGCACGGGGTACGAGCAGTACTTC. This chain uses TRBV7-8 with TRBJ2-7; a possible D gene is TRBD2 (5 bases). CDR1 and CDR2 (germline): SGHVS, FQNEAQ. Trimming pared 1 base from V and 4 bases from J, leaving 8 bases between. The CDR3 is made up of 13 amino acids.

The chain combines TRBV10-3 with TRBJ1-1, with 9 bases matching TRBD1. The CDR3 has 14 amino acids. V shed 6 bases and J 5 bases; nucleotides not matched to a gene: 7. In germline, CDR1 is ENHRY, CDR2 SYGVKD. CDR3 DNA sequence: TGTGCCATCAGCGGGGGGACAGGGTATACTGAAGCTTTCTTT. Encoded protein: CAISGGTGYTEAFF.

This sequence joins TRBV27 and TRBJ2-7; the match to TRBD2 covers 11 bases. V gave up 4 bases and J gave up 4 bases; unmatched junction bases: 18. Germline V gene lookup returns CDR1 MNHEY and CDR2 SMNVEV (reference sequence). The CDR3 has 19 amino acids. This chain's CDR3 is CASSSDRSSGRPSLYEQYF. CDR3 DNA sequence: TGTGCCAGCAGTTCAGACAGGTCTAGCGGGAGGCCCTCCTTATACGAGCAGTACTTC.

This clone was seen a single time. This CDR3 is CASIVGRRVSEAFF. For the CDR3, the DNA is TGTGCCAGCATAGTGGGGCGGCGAGTCTCCGAAGCTTTCTTT. The V call is TRBV2, the J call TRBJ1-1, with D possibly TRBD1 on 5 matching bases. Looked up from germline, CDR1 is SNHLY and CDR2 is FYNNEI. This CDR3 has 14 amino acids. V lost 7 bases and J 8 bases, leaving 20 bases between the germline ends. Complete variable domain (other parts from reference TRBV2 and TRBJ1-1): EPEVTQTPSHQVTQMGQEVILRCVPISNHLYFYWYRQILGQKVEFLVSFYNNEISEKSEIFDDQFSVERPDGSNFTLKIRSTKLEDSAMYFCASIVGRRVSEAFFGQGTRLTVV.

The chain recombines TRBV23-1 with TRBJ1-5, with 7 bases matching TRBD1. Being an ORF, TRBV23-1 has a function that is uncertain. The CDR3 has 14 residues. V shed 4 bases and J 7 bases; nucleotides not matched to a gene: 7. This CDR3 is CASSLSRGAQPQHF. DNA for the CDR3: TGCGCCAGCAGTCTGTCCAGGGGGGCCCAGCCCCAGCATTTT.

The chain is built from TRBV27 and TRBJ1-2, with a possible D match to TRBD1 (6 bases). The CDR3 spans 15 residues. The germline V and J ends were trimmed by 5 bases and 1 base, with 14 bases remaining between them. Germline V gives CDR1 MNHEY, CDR2 SMNVEV (reference sequence). The CDR3 sequence: CASSPTGIYNYGYTF. The DNA of the CDR3 is TGTGCCAGCAGTCCGACAGGAATCTATAACTATGGCTACACCTTC.

The chain links TRBV30 to TRBJ2-3; D might be TRBD1 (5 bases). Trimming removed 2 bases from V and 0 bases from J, with 9 bases in between. The CDR3 extends over 14 amino acids. Germline CDR1 is GTSNPN and CDR2 is SVGIG (reference sequence). CDR3 loop: CAWSWTRSTDTQYF. Here the CDR3 DNA reads TGTGCCTGGAGTTGGACACGTAGCACAGATACGCAGTATTTT. Based on the CDR3 plus reference TRBV30 and TRBJ2-3, the full variable domain is SQTIHQWPATLVQPVGSPLSLECTVEGTSNPNLYWYRQAAGRGLQLLFYSVGIGQISSEVPQNLSASRPQDRQFILSSKKLLLSDSGFYLCAWSWTRSTDTQYFGPGTRLTVL.

V gene TRBV5-1 combines with J gene TRBJ1-1; 7 bases are a match to TRBD1. The CDR3 has 16 amino acids. Germline V gives CDR1 SGHRS, CDR2 YFSETQ. Germline trimming cut 4 bases from V and 4 bases from J; bases unmatched to any gene: 13. The CDR3 here is CASSLPPTGSSTEAFF. CDR3 coding DNA: TGCGCCAGCAGCCTCCCACCGACAGGGTCTAGCACTGAAGCTTTCTTT.

The chain combines TRBV29-1 with TRBJ1-1, with D unresolved. The V end lost 7 bases, the J end lost 8 bases, and 11 bases lay between the germline ends. The length of the CDR3 is 10 residues. In germline, CDR1 is SQVTM, CDR2 ANQGSEA. CDR3 DNA: TGCAGCGGTGGTGAGGGCGAAGCTTTCTTT. Protein: CSGGEGEAFF. Full variable domain (rest looked up from reference TRBV29-1 and TRBJ1-1): SAVISQKPSRDICQRGTSLTIQCQVDSQVTMMFWYRQQPGQSLTLIATANQGSEATYESGFVIDKFPISRPNLTFSTLTVSNMSPEDSSIYLCSGGEGEAFFGQGTRLTVV.

V and J are TRBV27 and TRBJ2-7; 7 bases fit TRBD1. Trimming cost V 7 bases and J 5 bases; bases outside gene matches: 11. Germline V lookup: CDR1 MNHEY, CDR2 SMNVEV (reference sequence). This CDR3 region has 14 residues. The CDR3 bases are TGTGCCAGCAATACCGGGACAGCCCCAGACGAGCAGTACTTC. The encoded protein is CASNTGTAPDEQYF.

This clone was seen a single time. The V and J genes are TRBV5-6 and TRBJ2-7; TRBD1 matches 11 bases. In germline, CDR1 is SGHDT, CDR2 YYEEEE. CDR3 size: 16 residues. Trimming took 0 bases from V and 2 from J; bases not matched to a gene: 4. Here the CDR3 DNA reads TGTGCCAGCAGCTTGGGGTTGGGACAGGGGGCCTACGAGCAGTACTTC. It yields the protein CASSLGLGQGAYEQYF.

J is TRBJ2-2 and V is TRBV2; 9 positions match TRBD2. Germline lookup yields CDR1 SNHLY and CDR2 FYNNEI. V shed 5 bases, J shed 5 bases, and the junction held 18 bases outside the gene matches. CDR3 length equals 19 residues. The CDR3 region has the DNA TGTGCCAGCAGTCCGGGACTTAGCGGGGGCGTTTCGCGGACCGGGGAGCTGTTTTTT. Amino acid sequence: CASSPGLSGGVSRTGELFF. Together with reference TRBV2 and TRBJ2-2, the CDR3 gives the full variable domain: EPEVTQTPSHQVTQMGQEVILRCVPISNHLYFYWYRQILGQKVEFLVSFYNNEISEKSEIFDDQFSVERPDGSNFTLKIRSTKLEDSAMYFCASSPGLSGGVSRTGELFFGEGSRLTVL.

Only one count was recorded for this clone. The chain uses TRBV11-1 and TRBJ2-5; 10 bases agree with TRBD2. The V gene's germline CDR1 is SGHAT and CDR2 FQDESV (reference sequence). The junction had 7 bases not matched to a gene; V was cut back by 5 bases and J by 4 bases. This CDR3 region has 15 residues. As DNA, the CDR3 is TGTGCCAGCAGCCTTAGCGGGGGGACGGGAGAGACCCAGTACTTC. As protein: CASSLSGGTGETQYF.

The V call is TRBV5-1, the J call TRBJ1-2, with 8 bases identical to TRBD1. There are 17 residues in the CDR3. Germline CDR1 and CDR2: SGHRS and YFSETQ. V lost 4 bases and J lost 1; bases outside the gene matches: 12. This chain's CDR3 is CASSRLTGTGYNYGYTF. As DNA, the CDR3 is TGCGCCAGCAGCCGGTTAACCGGGACAGGTTATAACTATGGCTACACCTTC. Filled out from reference TRBV5-1 and TRBJ1-2, the complete variable domain reads KAGVTQTPRYLIKTRGQQVTLSCSPISGHRSVSWYQQTPGQGLQFLFEYFSETQRNKGNFPGRFSGRQFSNSRSEMNVSTLELGDSALYLCASSRLTGTGYNYGYTFGSGTRLTVV.

The rearrangement links TRBV7-9 to TRBJ1-1; 10 nucleotides align to TRBD1. After removal of 5 bases from V and 4 bases from J, the junction contained 13 bases not matched to a gene. The length of the CDR3 is 17 residues. Per the germline V gene, CDR1 is SEHNR and CDR2 is FQNEAQ (reference sequence). As DNA, the CDR3 is TGTGCCAGCAGCGAGCGGCCCAGACAGGGGGCCTTCACTGAAGCTTTCTTT. This translates into CASSERPRQGAFTEAFF.

This clone was counted a few times. This chain connects TRBV18 to TRBJ2-7, with TRBD2 identical over 12 bases. Germline assignment: CDR1 KGHSH and CDR2 LQKENI. CDR3 length: 15 residues. The trim removed 2 bases at V and 3 bases at J, leaving 2 bases unmatched. CDR3 DNA: TGTGCCAGCTCACCAATGACTAGCGGGAGCTACGAGCAGTACTTC. This sequence encodes CASSPMTSGSYEQYF.

This chain joins TRBV6-5 and TRBJ2-3; D might be TRBD1 (5 bases). The CDR3 sequence is 14 residues long. Germline values: CDR1 MNHEY, CDR2 SVGAGI. Trimming took 10 bases from V and 3 from J, leaving 17 bases between them. The CDR3 coding sequence is TGTGCCACAGGGAACATATTTGTAACAGATACGCAGTATTTT. Its translation: CATGNIFVTDTQYF.

The chain combines TRBV28 with TRBJ1-4; 8 nucleotides line up with TRBD1. The CDR3 is 16 residues long. V dropped 3 bases and J dropped 7; count of bases not matched to a gene: 10. Germline loops: CDR1 MDHEN, CDR2 SYDVKM. The CDR3 DNA is TGTGCCAGCAGTTTGGGGACAGGATTAAGGAGTGAAAAACTGTTTTTT. Protein sequence: CASSLGTGLRSEKLFF. The full variable domain, in which reference TRBV28 and TRBJ1-4 provide the parts outside the CDR3, is DVKVTQSSRYLVKRTGEKVFLECVQDMDHENMFWYRQDPGLGLRLIYFSYDVKMKEKGDIPEGYSVSREKKERFSLILESASTNQTSMYLCASSLGTGLRSEKLFFGSGTQLSVL.

The chain carries TRBV5-1 and TRBJ1-1; 7 nucleotides align to TRBD1. The ends lost 4 bases at V and 1 base at J; junction bases unmatched: 7. The CDR3 is 15 amino acids. From germline, CDR1 is SGHRS and CDR2 YFSETQ. The CDR3 DNA reads TGCGCCAGCAGCCCACAGACAGGGTCGAACACTGAAGCTTTCTTT. This codes for CASSPQTGSNTEAFF.